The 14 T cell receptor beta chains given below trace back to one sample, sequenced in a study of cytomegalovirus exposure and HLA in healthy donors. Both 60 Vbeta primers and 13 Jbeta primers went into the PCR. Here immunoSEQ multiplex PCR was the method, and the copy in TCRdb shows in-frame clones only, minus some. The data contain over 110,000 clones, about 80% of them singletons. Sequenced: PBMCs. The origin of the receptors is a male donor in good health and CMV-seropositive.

The CDR3 DNA reads as TGTGCCAGCTCACCACTGAACCGGGATAACTATGGCTACACCTTC. It specifies CASSPLNRDNYGYTF. V gene TRBV18 combines with J gene TRBJ1-2; D gene uncertain. Germline CDR1 and CDR2: KGHSH and LQKENI. Trimming stripped 1 base from V and 1 base from J, with 10 bases between. CDR3 length: 15 residues.

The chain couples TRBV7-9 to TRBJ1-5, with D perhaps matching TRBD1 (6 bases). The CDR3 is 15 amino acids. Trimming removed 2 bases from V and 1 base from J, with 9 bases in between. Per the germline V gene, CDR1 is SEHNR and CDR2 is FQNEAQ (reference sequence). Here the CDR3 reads CASSLSGQSNQPQHF. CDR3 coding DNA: TGTGCCAGCAGCTTATCAGGACAGAGCAATCAGCCCCAGCATTTT.

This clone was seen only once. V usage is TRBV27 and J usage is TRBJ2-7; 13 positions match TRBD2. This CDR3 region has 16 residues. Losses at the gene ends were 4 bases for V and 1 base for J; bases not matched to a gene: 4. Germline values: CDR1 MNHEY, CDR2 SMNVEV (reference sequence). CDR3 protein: CASSSGLAGASYEQYF. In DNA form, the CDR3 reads TGTGCCAGCAGTTCCGGACTAGCGGGGGCGTCCTACGAGCAGTACTTC.

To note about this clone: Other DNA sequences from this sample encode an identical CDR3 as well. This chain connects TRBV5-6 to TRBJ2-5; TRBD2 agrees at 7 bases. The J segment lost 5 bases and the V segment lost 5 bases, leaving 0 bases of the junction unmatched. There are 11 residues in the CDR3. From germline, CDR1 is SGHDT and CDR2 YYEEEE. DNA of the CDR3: TGTGCCAGCAGGGGGGGGGAGACCCAGTACTTC. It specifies CASRGGETQYF.

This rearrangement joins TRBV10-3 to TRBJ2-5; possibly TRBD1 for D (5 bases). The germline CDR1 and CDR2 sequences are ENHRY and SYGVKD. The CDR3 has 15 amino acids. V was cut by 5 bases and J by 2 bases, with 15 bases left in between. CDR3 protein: CAISTRDDTQETQYF. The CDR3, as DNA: TGTGCCATCAGTACCAGGGATGATACGCAAGAGACCCAGTACTTC.

The CDR3: CASSQTHPGIKETQYF. CDR3 coding DNA: TGCGCCAGCAGCCAAACTCATCCGGGAATTAAAGAGACCCAGTACTTC. J is TRBJ2-5 and V is TRBV4-1; D is possibly TRBD2 (5 bases). Germline V lookup: CDR1 MGHRA, CDR2 YSYEKL. This CDR3 has 16 amino acids. The germline V and J ends were trimmed by 2 bases and 3 bases, with 16 bases remaining between them.

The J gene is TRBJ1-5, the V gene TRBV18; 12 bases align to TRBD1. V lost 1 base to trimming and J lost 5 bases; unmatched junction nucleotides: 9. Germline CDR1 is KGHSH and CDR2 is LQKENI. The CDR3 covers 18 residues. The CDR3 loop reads CASSPLRAGTGGHQPQHF. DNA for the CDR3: TGTGCCAGCTCACCACTCAGGGCGGGGACAGGGGGCCATCAGCCCCAGCATTTT.

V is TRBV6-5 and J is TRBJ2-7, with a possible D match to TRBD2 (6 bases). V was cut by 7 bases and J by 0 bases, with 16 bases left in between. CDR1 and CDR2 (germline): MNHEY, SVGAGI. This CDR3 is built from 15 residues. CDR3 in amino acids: CASKEGAPISYEQYF. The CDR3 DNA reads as TGTGCCAGCAAGGAGGGAGCCCCTATCTCCTACGAGCAGTACTTC.

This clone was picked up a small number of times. The DNA for the CDR3 is TGTGCCAGCTCACCGGACAGTCAAGAGACCCAGTACTTC. Amino acid sequence: CASSPDSQETQYF. The gene calls are TRBV18 and TRBJ2-5, with D possibly TRBD1 on 6 matching bases. This CDR3 contains 13 residues. V was clipped by 3 bases and J by 2 bases, with 7 bases between them. Looked up from germline, CDR1 is KGHSH and CDR2 is LQKENI. The full variable domain, rest sourced from reference TRBV18 and TRBJ2-5, is NAGVMQNPRHLVRRRGQEARLRCSPMKGHSHVYWYRQLPEEGLKFMVYLQKENIIDESGMPKERFSAEFPKEGPSILRIQQVVRGDSAAYFCASSPDSQETQYFGPGTRLLVL.

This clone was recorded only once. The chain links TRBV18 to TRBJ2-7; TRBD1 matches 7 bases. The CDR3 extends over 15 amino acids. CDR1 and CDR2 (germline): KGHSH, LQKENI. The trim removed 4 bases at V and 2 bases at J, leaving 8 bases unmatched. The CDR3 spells CASSQLTGAAYEQYF. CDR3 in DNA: TGTGCCAGCTCACAATTAACAGGGGCGGCCTACGAGCAGTACTTC. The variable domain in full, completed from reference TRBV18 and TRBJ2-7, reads NAGVMQNPRHLVRRRGQEARLRCSPMKGHSHVYWYRQLPEEGLKFMVYLQKENIIDESGMPKERFSAEFPKEGPSILRIQQVVRGDSAAYFCASSQLTGAAYEQYFGPGTRLTVT.

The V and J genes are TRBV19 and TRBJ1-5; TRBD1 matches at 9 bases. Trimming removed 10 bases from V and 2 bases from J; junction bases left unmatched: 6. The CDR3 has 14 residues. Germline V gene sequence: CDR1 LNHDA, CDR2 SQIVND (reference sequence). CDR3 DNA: TGTGCCACCAGGACAGGGGACGGCAATCAGCCCCAGCATTTT. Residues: CATRTGDGNQPQHF.

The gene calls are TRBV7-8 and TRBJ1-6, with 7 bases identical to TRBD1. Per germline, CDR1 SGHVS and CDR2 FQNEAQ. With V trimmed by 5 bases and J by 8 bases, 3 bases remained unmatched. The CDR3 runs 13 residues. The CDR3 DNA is TGTGCCAGCAGCCAAGACAGGGATTCACCCCTCCACTTT. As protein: CASSQDRDSPLHF.

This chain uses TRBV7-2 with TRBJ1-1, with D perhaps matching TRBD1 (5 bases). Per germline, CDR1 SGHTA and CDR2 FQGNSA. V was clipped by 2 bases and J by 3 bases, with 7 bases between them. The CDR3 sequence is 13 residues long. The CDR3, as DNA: TGTGCCAGCAGCTTAACCAGGGACACTGAAGCTTTCTTT. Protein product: CASSLTRDTEAFF. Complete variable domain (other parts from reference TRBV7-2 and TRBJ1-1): GAGVSQSPSNKVTEKGKDVELRCDPISGHTALYWYRQSLGQGLEFLIYFQGNSAPDKSGLPSDRFSAERTGGSVSTLTIQRTQQEDSAVYLCASSLTRDTEAFFGQGTRLTVV.

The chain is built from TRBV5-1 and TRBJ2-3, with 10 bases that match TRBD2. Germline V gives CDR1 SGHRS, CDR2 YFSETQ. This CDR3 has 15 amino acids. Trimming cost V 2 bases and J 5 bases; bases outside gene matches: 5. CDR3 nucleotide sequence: TGCGCCAGCAGCTTAGCGGGAGGGCCGGGAGATACGCAGTATTTT. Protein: CASSLAGGPGDTQYF.